Below are 6 T cell receptor beta chains sequenced from a single sample in a study of CD8 T cells in ankylosing spondylitis. TCRdb reanalysed the 5' RACE reads using MiXCR and keeps one entry per CDR3 protein. Of roughly 240,000 distinct CDR3 sequences listed, 30% to 40% are singletons. Input material: blood, either unsorted or a sorted T cell fraction (not recorded which). The receptor set was obtained from a male donor with ankylosing spondylitis or in good health (not recorded which).

This chain joins TRBV29-1 and TRBJ2-7; D remains ambiguous. The germline V gene encodes CDR1 SQVTM and CDR2 ANQGSEA. The CDR3 has 11 amino acids. The ends were cut back, 7 bases at V and 2 bases at J, with 9 bases in the middle. This CDR3 reads CSGVGTYEQYF. The DNA for the CDR3 is TGCAGCGGGGTGGGGACCTACGAGCAGTACTTC.

This clonotype was picked up a small number of times. The chain is built from TRBV20-1 and TRBJ1-2; TRBD1 matches at 7 bases. Germline V lookup: CDR1 DFQATT, CDR2 SNEGSKA (reference sequence). The length of the CDR3 is 13 residues. V shed 5 bases and J 8 bases; nucleotides not matched to a gene: 11. CDR3 coding DNA: TGCAGTGCTTACCAGACAGGGACTCTGGGCTACACCTTC. Translated, it gives CSAYQTGTLGYTF.

The chain is built from TRBV9 and TRBJ2-3, with 11 positions matching TRBD2. Trimming took 3 bases from V and 6 from J; bases not matched to a gene: 12. CDR1 SGDLS and CDR2 YYNGEE come from the germline V gene. CDR3 size: 17 residues. CDR3 amino acids: CASSAARLAGTRDTQYF. CDR3 DNA: TGTGCCAGCAGCGCCGCCCGACTAGCGGGGACAAGGGATACGCAGTATTTT.

V and J are TRBV6-2 or TRBV6-3 and TRBJ1-2; no clear D gene. Per germline, CDR1 MNHEY and CDR2 SVGEGT. Trimming shortened V by 5 bases and J by 1 base, and 11 bases separated the two germline ends. CDR3 length: 14 residues. The CDR3 DNA reads TGTGCCAGCAGTCGGACCATTGGTAACTATGGCTACACCTTC. Encoded protein: CASSRTIGNYGYTF.

V gene TRBV10-3 combines with J gene TRBJ2-5; 8 bases are shared with TRBD1. V trimming: 6 bases; J trimming: 3 bases; junction bases outside the gene matches: 3. The V gene's germline CDR1 is ENHRY and CDR2 SYGVKD. This CDR3 is 13 amino acids long. The CDR3 reads CAISLTGEETQYF. In DNA, the CDR3 is TGTGCCATCAGCTTGACAGGGGAAGAGACCCAGTACTTC.

This clonotype was detected only a few times. This chain joins TRBV20-1 and TRBJ2-7; the D is unclear. V was pared by 4 bases and J by 1 base, with 11 bases between. The CDR3 totals 13 residues. CDR1 and CDR2 (germline): DFQATT, SNEGSKA (reference sequence). The CDR3 sequence is CSAIVRISYEQYF. The CDR3 nucleotides are TGCAGTGCTATTGTCCGCATATCCTACGAGCAGTACTTC.